One sample yielded the 27 T cell receptor beta chains listed below, sequenced in a study of blood T cell repertoires in COVID-19. The data were produced by immunoSEQ multiplex PCR, yet TCRdb's version contains in-frame clones alone and is incomplete. The sample shows around 450,000 clones, around 90% of them seen only once. What was sequenced was PBMCs or T cells enriched from blood (not recorded which). Receptors originate from a woman younger than 35 with acute COVID-19.

The chain has TRBV9 and TRBJ1-2, with a tentative D call TRBD1 (6 bases). Trimming took 0 bases from V and 4 from J, leaving 16 bases between them. This CDR3 region has 16 residues. CDR1 is SGDLS and CDR2 is YYNGEE in the germline V gene. The CDR3 protein is CASSVAGVGKGYGYTF. The CDR3 nucleotides read TGTGCCAGCAGCGTAGCAGGGGTTGGCAAGGGCTATGGCTACACCTTC.

This clone appeared once. The chain links TRBV18 to TRBJ2-2, with TRBD2 identical over 15 bases. The CDR3 extends over 18 amino acids. Trimming removed 6 bases from V and 0 bases from J; junction bases left unmatched: 5. Germline-derived CDR1 and CDR2 are KGHSH and LQKENI. CDR3 residues: CASSPRTSGRANTGELFF. For the CDR3, the DNA is TGTGCCAGCTCTCCGCGGACTAGCGGGAGGGCGAACACCGGGGAGCTGTTTTTT.

The V call is TRBV7-6, the J call TRBJ1-5; 8 positions match TRBD1. CDR1 and CDR2 from the germline V gene are SGHVS and FNYEAQ. V lost 2 bases and J lost 7; bases outside the gene matches: 7. The CDR3 runs 15 residues. The DNA for the CDR3 is TGTGCCAGCAGCTTATCTGGACAGGGTAAACAGCCCCAGCATTTT. Its protein is CASSLSGQGKQPQHF.

The CDR3 loop is CASSPTGTAYEQYF. The CDR3 coding sequence is TGTGCCAGCAGTCCGACAGGGACAGCCTACGAGCAGTACTTC. The chain carries TRBV28 and TRBJ2-7; 7 bases align to TRBD1. V was clipped by 5 bases and J by 2 bases; unmatched bases: 6. CDR1 and CDR2 (germline): MDHEN, SYDVKM. The CDR3 is 14 amino acids.

This chain joins TRBV29-1 and TRBJ1-3; D is perhaps TRBD1 (6 bases). With 4 bases removed from V and 6 bases from J, the gap between germline ends came to 10 bases. CDR3 length: 12 amino acids. Germline V CDR1 and CDR2: SQVTM, ANQGSEA. In DNA form, the CDR3 reads TGCAGCGTTGGGGCAGGGGAAAACACCATATATTTT. It codes for CSVGAGENTIYF.

The chain uses TRBV7-2 and TRBJ2-4; D possibly corresponds to TRBD1 (6 bases). Germline values: CDR1 SGHTA, CDR2 FQGNSA. The V gene lost 5 bases and the J gene lost 9 bases, with 11 bases spanning the gap. The CDR3 runs 12 residues. CDR3 protein: CASSNRDTIQYF. The DNA of the CDR3 is TGTGCCAGCAGCAACCGGGACACCATTCAGTACTTC.

V and J are TRBV29-1 and TRBJ2-3, with 7 positions matching TRBD1. Germline CDR1 reads SQVTM; CDR2 reads ANQGSEA. V shed 3 bases and J 5 bases; nucleotides not matched to a gene: 5. The CDR3 is 13 amino acids. The CDR3 nucleotides read TGCAGCGTTGACTTTGGACAGGAAGATACGCAGTATTTT. Amino acids: CSVDFGQEDTQYF.

The V call is TRBV5-3, the J call TRBJ2-7, with TRBD2 as a possible D gene (5 bases). TRBV5-3 belongs to the ORF category, with a function that is uncertain. The V end was cut by 5 bases, the J end by 3 bases, with 9 bases between. The length of the CDR3 is 12 residues. CDR3 residues: CARRSTSYEQYF. Written as DNA, the CDR3 is TGTGCCAGAAGGTCTACTAGCTACGAGCAGTACTTC.

This rearrangement joins TRBV11-2 to TRBJ1-4; weak D call: TRBD1 (6 bases). Trimming left V 5 bases short and J 5 bases short, with 9 bases between. Germline assignment: CDR1 SGHAT and CDR2 FQNNGV. The CDR3 extends over 13 amino acids. Here the CDR3 DNA reads TGTGCCAGCAGCGCACAGGGAAATGAAAAACTGTTTTTT. Translation: CASSAQGNEKLFF.

This chain joins TRBV5-1 and TRBJ2-7; 10 nucleotides line up with TRBD2. J gave up 4 bases and V 4 bases, and 8 bases lay outside the gene matches. The CDR3 is 15 amino acids. Germline CDR1 reads SGHRS; CDR2 reads YFSETQ. CDR3 coding DNA: TGCGCCAGCAGCACCGCTAGCGGGAGTAGGTACGAGCAGTACTTC. This codes for CASSTASGSRYEQYF.

This chain connects TRBV6-2 or TRBV6-3 to TRBJ2-1; 13 bases are shared with TRBD2. CDR3 length equals 17 residues. Germline V CDR1 and CDR2: MNHEY, SVGEGT. V lost 6 bases and J lost 6; bases outside the gene matches: 11. The CDR3 DNA reads as TGTGCCAGCAGCCCTTTGGGACTAGCGGGGTCCGCCAATGAGCAGTTCTTC. It is translated as CASSPLGLAGSANEQFF.

V usage is TRBV6-5 and J usage is TRBJ1-1, with D perhaps matching TRBD1 (5 bases). V was shortened by 7 bases and J by 5 bases, with 20 bases between the two germline ends. CDR1 is MNHEY, CDR2 SVGAGI, per germline. The CDR3 length is 15 residues. CDR3 amino acids: CASTATPTGGTEAFF. In DNA form, the CDR3 reads TGTGCCAGCACCGCAACCCCCACCGGGGGGACTGAAGCTTTCTTT.

Ten or more counts support this clone. This chain joins TRBV4-2 and TRBJ2-2; D ambiguous. Germline V lookup: CDR1 LGHNA, CDR2 YNFKEQ. The CDR3 has 14 residues. Between the trimmed V and J ends, which lost 0 bases and 6 bases, there was a span of 8 bases. CDR3 loop: CASSQEAEAGELFF. The CDR3 DNA reads as TGTGCCAGCAGCCAAGAAGCCGAAGCCGGGGAGCTGTTTTTT.

In this sample, this clone turned up once. The V gene is TRBV5-1, the J gene TRBJ2-1; 9 bases line up with TRBD1. CDR1 and CDR2 from the germline V gene are SGHRS and YFSETQ. The CDR3 length is 14 residues. With V trimmed by 3 bases and J by 5 bases, 3 bases remained unmatched. The CDR3 loop is CASSSDRGHNEQFF. The CDR3 coding sequence is TGCGCCAGCAGCTCGGACAGGGGCCACAATGAGCAGTTCTTC.

This clone was counted only a few times. The chain employs TRBV2 and TRBJ1-1, with D possibly being TRBD1 (5 bases). Trimming shortened V by 7 bases and J by 4 bases, and 16 bases separated the two germline ends. Germline V gene data show CDR1 as SNHLY and CDR2 as FYNNEI. This CDR3 spans 14 amino acids. The CDR3 DNA is TGTGCCAGCACCCTGGGGCGAAGGGGCACTGAAGCTTTCTTT. As protein: CASTLGRRGTEAFF.

V usage is TRBV23-1 and J usage is TRBJ2-3, with TRBD2 as a possible D gene (6 bases). TRBV23-1 is an open reading frame whose function is uncertain. CDR3 size: 14 residues. Trimming took 2 bases from V and 1 from J, leaving 7 bases between them. In DNA form, the CDR3 reads TGCGCCAGCAGTCAAAGGAGGGGCACAGATACGCAGTATTTT. Translating gives CASSQRRGTDTQYF.

The V gene is TRBV6-1, the J gene TRBJ1-5; D is uncertain. V was trimmed by 2 bases and J by 7 bases, leaving 12 bases between them. The CDR3 has 14 amino acids. Germline V CDR1 and CDR2: MNHNS, SASEGT. The CDR3 sequence is CASSESTAGQPQHF. The CDR3 bases are TGTGCCAGCAGTGAAAGTACGGCGGGGCAGCCCCAGCATTTT.

The gene calls are TRBV2 and TRBJ2-7; possible D gene TRBD1, 6 bases. The ends were cut back, 8 bases at V and 3 bases at J, with 14 bases in the middle. Germline CDR1 SNHLY, CDR2 FYNNEI. CDR3 size: 13 residues. The CDR3 spells CASGGTADYEQYF. CDR3 DNA sequence: TGTGCCAGCGGGGGCACGGCAGACTACGAGCAGTACTTC.

The chain joins TRBV5-5 to TRBJ2-7, with 8 bases lining up with TRBD1. The J segment lost 0 bases and the V segment lost 5 bases, leaving 4 bases of the junction unmatched. From germline, CDR1 is SGHKS and CDR2 YYEKEE (reference sequence). This CDR3 region has 14 residues. The CDR3 sequence: CASRVQGGSYEQYF. Here the CDR3 DNA reads TGTGCCAGCAGGGTACAGGGGGGCTCCTACGAGCAGTACTTC.

The chain has TRBV4-3 and TRBJ2-7, with 11 nucleotides matching TRBD2. The CDR3 consists of 16 residues. V lost 4 bases, J lost 4 bases, and 9 bases stayed unmatched. The V gene's germline CDR1 is LGHNA and CDR2 YSLEER. The CDR3 loop reads CASSLTPLAGEYEQYF. The CDR3 DNA is TGCGCCAGCAGCCTGACGCCACTAGCGGGAGAGTACGAGCAGTACTTC.

This sequence joins TRBV11-2 and TRBJ2-3; 11 bases map to TRBD1. The CDR3 is made up of 16 amino acids. Germline loops: CDR1 SGHAT, CDR2 FQNNGV. The junction had 9 bases not matched to a gene; V was cut back by 5 bases and J by 5 bases. CDR3 loop: CASSLAGTGGRDTQYF. CDR3 nucleotide sequence: TGTGCCAGCAGCCTCGCCGGGACAGGGGGAAGAGATACGCAGTATTTT.

A single count supports this clone. The rearrangement joins TRBV7-2 to TRBJ2-5; 8 nucleotides agree with TRBD1. Unmatched junction bases numbered 9, after V lost 6 bases and J lost 6 bases. The CDR3 consists of 14 residues. Germline-derived CDR1 and CDR2 are SGHTA and FQGNSA. CDR3 DNA: TGTGCCAGCAGTTCCGGACAGGGCACCCAGACCCAGTACTTC. Its protein is CASSSGQGTQTQYF.

This chain connects TRBV5-1 to TRBJ2-3, with TRBD2 matching over 15 bases. In germline, CDR1 is SGHRS, CDR2 YFSETQ. CDR3 size: 17 residues. V gave up 2 bases and J gave up 3 bases; unmatched junction bases: 4. CDR3 nucleotides: TGCGCCAGCAGCTTTGGGACTAGCGGGGGGATGACAGATACGCAGTATTTT. It yields the protein CASSFGTSGGMTDTQYF.

The chain recombines TRBV28 with TRBJ1-5, with 11 bases aligning to TRBD1. This CDR3 is 18 amino acids long. V lost 5 bases and J lost 5; bases outside the gene matches: 14. Germline CDR1 and CDR2: MDHEN and SYDVKM. The CDR3 region has the DNA TGTGCCAGCAGTCCAAAAACCCCGGGACAGGGGGTCTATCAGCCCCAGCATTTT. Protein: CASSPKTPGQGVYQPQHF.

The V call is TRBV2, the J call TRBJ2-1; 11 nucleotides match TRBD2. Germline V CDR1 and CDR2: SNHLY, FYNNEI. V was pared by 6 bases and J by 9 bases, with 10 bases of the junction left unmatched. The CDR3 has 15 residues. CDR3 in DNA: TGTGCCAGCAGGGCCGGGACTAGCGGTTTACTTGAGCAGTTCTTC. It encodes CASRAGTSGLLEQFF.

This clone was recorded a few times. The gene calls are TRBV7-2 and TRBJ1-2; TRBD1 might be the D (6 bases). V shed 5 bases and J shed 0 bases, with 13 bases lying between them. The CDR3 sequence is 15 residues long. The germline V gene has CDR1 SGHTA and CDR2 FQGNSA. The CDR3: CASSPQGLTNYGYTF. The CDR3 DNA reads as TGTGCCAGCAGCCCCCAGGGGCTTACTAACTATGGCTACACCTTC.

The chain carries TRBV7-9 and TRBJ2-1; 7 bases map to TRBD2. The germline V gene has CDR1 SEHNR and CDR2 FQNEAQ (reference sequence). The CDR3 has 14 residues. J was trimmed by 5 bases and V by 3 bases; bases with no gene match: 4. The CDR3 sequence: CASSFSGSNNEQFF. The CDR3 DNA reads TGTGCCAGCAGCTTTAGCGGGTCAAACAATGAGCAGTTCTTC.